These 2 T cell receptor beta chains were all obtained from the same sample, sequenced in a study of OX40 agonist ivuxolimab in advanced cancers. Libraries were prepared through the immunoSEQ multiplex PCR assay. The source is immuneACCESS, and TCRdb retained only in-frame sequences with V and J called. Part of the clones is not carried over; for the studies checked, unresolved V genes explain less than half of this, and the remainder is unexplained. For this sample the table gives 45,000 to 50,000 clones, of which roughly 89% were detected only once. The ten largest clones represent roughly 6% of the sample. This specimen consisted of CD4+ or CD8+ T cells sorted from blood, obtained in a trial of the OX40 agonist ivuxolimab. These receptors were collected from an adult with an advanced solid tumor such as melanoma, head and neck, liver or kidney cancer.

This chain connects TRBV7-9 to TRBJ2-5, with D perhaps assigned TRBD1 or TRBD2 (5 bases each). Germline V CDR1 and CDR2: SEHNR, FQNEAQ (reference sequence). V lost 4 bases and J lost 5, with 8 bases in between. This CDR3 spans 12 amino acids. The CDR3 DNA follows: TGTGCCAGCAGCTGGGGCGGGGAGACCCAGTACTTC. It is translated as CASSWGGETQYF.

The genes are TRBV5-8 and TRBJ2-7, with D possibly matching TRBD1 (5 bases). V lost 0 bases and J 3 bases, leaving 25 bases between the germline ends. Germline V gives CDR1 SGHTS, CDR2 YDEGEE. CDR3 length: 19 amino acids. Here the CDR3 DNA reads TGTGCCAGCAGCTTGGAAGGACAACCCTACCCCTCCTATCTCTACGAGCAGTACTTC. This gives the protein CASSLEGQPYPSYLYEQYF.